A single T cell receptor (beta chain) is shown here with its context. Antigen unknown. Germline V gene lookup returns CDR1 MGHRA and CDR2 YSYEKL. This CDR3 comprises 15 residues. TCRdb re-called the 5' RACE reads and gives one entry per CDR3 protein, without DNA. The listing records under 600,000 distinct CDR3 sequences. This entry comes from a study of T cells expressing NK-cell markers. Study at large: Researchers got TCR beta repertoires out of sorted CD3+CD56+NKG2C+, CD3+CD56+NKG2C- and CD3+CD56-NKG2C+ T cells.

Study-wide findings and caveats: The leading position in the CD3+CD56-NKG2C+ fraction of several donors also went to these clonotypes. A range of 1.0-7.0% of CD8+ T cells consisted of dominant NKG2C+ clonotypes in about six donors.

The receptor's source is a woman aged 45-65 years in good health. Sequenced material: blood T cells: a sorted CD56 or NKG2C T cell subset, CD4+ or CD8+ T cells, or bulk PBMC T cells (not recorded which). This rearrangement joins TRBV4-1 to TRBJ2-3; TCRdb indicates TRBD2, and absent DNA this call remains unverified. CDR3 sequence: CASSSGTSGPDTQYF.